The 20 T cell receptor beta chains below come from one sample, sequenced in a study of shared clonotypes between healthy human individuals. Here immunoSEQ multiplex PCR was the method, and the copy in TCRdb shows in-frame clones only, minus some. The data contain some 790,000 clones, just under 75% of them seen just once; the ten biggest clones take up over 1.5%. Sequenced: memory CD4+ T cells sorted from blood. Subset of the sample: CD45RA-negative fraction. The source of these receptors is a woman aged 30 to 39 in good health.

This sequence joins TRBV5-4 and TRBJ2-1; 7 bases map to TRBD1. Germline V gene sequence: CDR1 SGHNT, CDR2 YYREEE (reference sequence). J was trimmed by 7 bases and V by 2 bases; bases with no gene match: 3. The CDR3 totals 13 residues. The CDR3 sequence is CASSFRGRNEQFF. The CDR3 DNA sequence: TGTGCCAGCAGCTTCAGGGGGAGAAATGAGCAGTTCTTC.

The chain uses TRBV19 and TRBJ2-2; 7 bases are a match to TRBD1. The CDR3 runs 14 residues. In germline, CDR1 is LNHDA, CDR2 SQIVND (reference sequence). With 6 bases clipped from V and 0 bases from J, the junction kept 1 base outside the gene matches. As DNA, the CDR3 is TGTGCCAGTAGAGGACAGGCGAACACCGGGGAGCTGTTTTTT. It specifies CASRGQANTGELFF. The entire variable domain, with the rest obtained from reference TRBV19 and TRBJ2-2, is as follows: DGGITQSPKYLFRKEGQNVTLSCEQNLNHDAMYWYRQDPGQGLRLIYYSQIVNDFQKGDIAEGYSVSREKKESFPLTVTSAQKNPTAFYLCASRGQANTGELFFGEGSRLTVL.

The rearrangement links TRBV7-2 to TRBJ2-7, with TRBD1 matching over 8 bases. This CDR3 has 15 residues. J gave up 0 bases and V 5 bases, and 6 bases lay outside the gene matches. From germline, CDR1 is SGHTA and CDR2 FQGNSA. The CDR3 loop reads CASSVGQGSSYEQYF. CDR3 in DNA: TGTGCCAGCAGCGTTGGACAGGGAAGCTCCTACGAGCAGTACTTC.

The chain links TRBV7-9 to TRBJ1-3; tentatively, D is TRBD1 (5 bases). Trimming stripped 4 bases from V and 3 bases from J, with 10 bases between. The CDR3 consists of 14 residues. The germline V gene has CDR1 SEHNR and CDR2 FQNEAQ (reference sequence). This CDR3 is CASSSTGLGNTIYF. In DNA, the CDR3 is TGTGCCAGCAGCTCCACGGGACTTGGAAACACCATATATTTT.

The chain couples TRBV4-1 to TRBJ2-4; D remains ambiguous. V dropped 0 bases and J dropped 8 bases, with 11 bases sitting between them. Germline V gives CDR1 MGHRA, CDR2 YSYEKL. This CDR3 region has 14 residues. CDR3 coding DNA: TGCGCCAGCAGCCAAGATTCCCTCCGGGACATTCAGTACTTC. Protein: CASSQDSLRDIQYF.

The rearrangement links TRBV5-6 to TRBJ2-1; D tentatively reads TRBD1 or TRBD2 (5 bases each). The CDR3 is made up of 17 amino acids. V lost 1 base and J lost 4, with 18 bases in between. CDR1 is SGHDT and CDR2 is YYEEEE in the germline V gene. The CDR3 region has the DNA TGTGCCAGCAGCTTGTGGGGGACCGAGACAGTGTACAATGAGCAGTTCTTC. Encoded protein: CASSLWGTETVYNEQFF.

The chain employs TRBV19 and TRBJ1-2, with 10 bases lining up with TRBD1. In germline, CDR1 is LNHDA, CDR2 SQIVND (reference sequence). Trimming at V came to 5 bases and at J to 8 bases, leaving 11 bases not matched to a gene. The CDR3 runs 15 residues. The CDR3 DNA sequence: TGTGCCAGTAGTCCACGGACAGGGGGAGGTCAAGGCTACACCTTC. It yields the protein CASSPRTGGGQGYTF.

This chain links TRBV2 with TRBJ2-5, with D perhaps TRBD2 (6 bases). The germline gives CDR1 SNHLY, CDR2 FYNNEI. This CDR3 is 14 amino acids long. The V gene lost 7 bases and the J gene lost 3 bases, with 15 bases spanning the gap. CDR3 DNA: TGTGCCAGCACCAGACTAGGGGCCGAAGAGACCCAGTACTTC. It is translated as CASTRLGAEETQYF.

This chain connects TRBV5-1 to TRBJ1-1; D not resolved. Germline V gene data show CDR1 as SGHRS and CDR2 as YFSETQ. CDR3 length: 15 amino acids. V lost 1 base and J lost 1, with 11 bases in between. CDR3 sequence: CASSLIVYSNTEAFF. Written as DNA, the CDR3 is TGCGCCAGCAGCTTGATAGTTTACTCGAACACTGAAGCTTTCTTT.

V gene TRBV5-1 combines with J gene TRBJ1-2, with D maybe TRBD1 (5 bases). V gave up 0 bases and J gave up 3 bases, with 12 bases separating them. This CDR3 is 15 amino acids long. Germline CDR1 SGHRS, CDR2 YFSETQ. CDR3 residues: CASSLAPPRDYGYTF. The CDR3 bases are TGCGCCAGCAGCTTGGCCCCCCCCAGGGACTATGGCTACACCTTC.

Many counts were recorded for this clone. The chain recombines TRBV9 with TRBJ2-3; D is possibly TRBD1 or TRBD2 (5 bases each). The CDR3 loop spans 15 amino acids. Looked up from germline, CDR1 is SGDLS and CDR2 is YYNGEE. The V end was cut by 3 bases, the J end by 5 bases, with 16 bases between. CDR3 bases: TGTGCCAGCAGCGCCCTACCAGGGACGGGAGATACGCAGTATTTT. This translates into CASSALPGTGDTQYF.

The chain recombines TRBV30 with TRBJ2-5; TRBD2 matches at 13 bases. CDR3 length equals 15 residues. V gave up 0 bases and J gave up 5 bases; unmatched junction bases: 3. The germline V gene encodes CDR1 GTSNPN and CDR2 SVGIG (reference sequence). The CDR3 DNA is TGTGCCTGGAGTGTGGGACTAGCGGGAACGGAGACCCAGTACTTC. This sequence encodes CAWSVGLAGTETQYF.

This clone was seen once. The V and J genes are TRBV5-1 and TRBJ2-7, with D possibly being TRBD1 (5 bases). Germline lookup yields CDR1 SGHRS and CDR2 YFSETQ. There are 13 residues in the CDR3. V dropped 0 bases and J dropped 9 bases, with 13 bases sitting between them. The CDR3: CASSLDDRLGQYF. The CDR3 DNA follows: TGCGCCAGCAGCTTGGACGACAGACTTGGGCAGTACTTC.

The CDR3 protein is CAISESIPGAYEQYF. DNA for the CDR3: TGTGCCATCAGTGAGTCGATCCCCGGCGCCTACGAGCAGTACTTC. The V and J genes are TRBV10-3 and TRBJ2-7; D remains ambiguous. Germline-derived CDR1 and CDR2 are ENHRY and SYGVKD. This CDR3 spans 15 amino acids. V was clipped by 0 bases and J by 2 bases, with 11 bases between them.

The CDR3 sequence: CSWASGSSHEQYF. DNA for the CDR3: TGCAGCTGGGCTAGCGGGAGTTCCCACGAGCAGTACTTC. V usage is TRBV29-1 and J usage is TRBJ2-7; 10 positions match TRBD2. Germline V gene data show CDR1 as SQVTM and CDR2 as ANQGSEA. Unmatched junction bases numbered 9, after V lost 8 bases and J lost 5 bases. The CDR3 extends over 13 amino acids.

The rearrangement joins TRBV19 to TRBJ2-3; TRBD2 aligns across 7 bases. The CDR3 loop spans 14 amino acids. The germline gives CDR1 LNHDA, CDR2 SQIVND (reference sequence). Trimming cost V 1 base and J 5 bases; bases outside gene matches: 3. The CDR3 DNA reads TGTGCCAGTAGTATAGTACGGGAGGAAGATACGCAGTATTTT. This gives the protein CASSIVREEDTQYF.

The V gene is TRBV7-2, the J gene TRBJ1-5; D is ambiguous. Germline V gives CDR1 SGHTA, CDR2 FQGNSA. V was clipped by 1 base and J by 9 bases, with 10 bases between them. This CDR3 spans 13 amino acids. CDR3 in DNA: TGTGCCAGCAGCTTAGATGAAACGACGCCCCAGCATTTT. It yields the protein CASSLDETTPQHF.

The chain uses TRBV11-3 and TRBJ2-2; D may be TRBD1 or TRBD2 (5 bases each). The CDR3 is 16 residues long. V shed 1 base and J shed 2 bases, with 11 bases lying between them. Germline CDR1 reads SGHNT; CDR2 reads YENEEA. The CDR3 here is CASSLGGSTNTGELFF. The CDR3 DNA is TGTGCCAGCAGCTTAGGGGGGAGTACTAACACCGGGGAGCTGTTTTTT. The full variable domain, its missing parts supplied by reference TRBV11-3 and TRBJ2-2, is EAGVVQSPRYKIIEKKQPVAFWCNPISGHNTLYWYLQNLGQGPELLIRYENEEAVDDSQLPKDRFSAERLKGVDSTLKIQPAELGDSAVYLCASSLGGSTNTGELFFGEGSRLTVL.

The chain links TRBV11-3 to TRBJ1-5, with 8 positions matching TRBD1. This CDR3 is 15 amino acids long. Germline V CDR1 and CDR2: SGHNT, YENEEA. The V gene end was trimmed by 5 bases and the J gene end by 0 bases; junction bases not matched to a gene: 3. The CDR3 protein is CASSRTGNSNQPQHF. The DNA of the CDR3 is TGTGCCAGCAGCCGGACAGGGAATAGCAATCAGCCCCAGCATTTT.

The V call is TRBV28, the J call TRBJ2-5; D gene uncertain. Between the trimmed V and J ends, which lost 5 bases and 5 bases, there was a span of 21 bases. CDR1 and CDR2 (germline): MDHEN, SYDVKM. This CDR3 spans 16 amino acids. CDR3: CASSPGYVGVVETQYF. In DNA form, the CDR3 reads TGTGCCAGCAGTCCTGGCTACGTAGGAGTGGTCGAGACCCAGTACTTC.